This T cell receptor (beta chain) was recorded in a study of blood T cell repertoires in COVID-19. Study in general: The origin of the acute and convalescent COVID-19 samples was the United States, Italy and Spain. In each case, the material was cDNA or gDNA derived from T cells, B-cell-depleted T cells, or PBMCs.

As processed by the authors: Amplification of reference gene primers provided the estimated nucleated cell counts. Clones were read by immunoSEQ multiplex PCR, and TCRdb kept only the in-frame ones, dropping some. The V and J calls and the clone size are those of that table, but D and trimming were determined from the DNA. The repertoire includes roughly 410,000 clones, around 87% of them detected once, and about 2.3% sits in the top ten. Germline assignment: CDR1 LGHDT and CDR2 YNNKEL (reference sequence). There are 15 residues in the CDR3. The V end lost 1 base, the J end lost 0 bases, and 9 bases lay between the germline ends.

The rearrangement links TRBV3-1 (or the pseudogene TRBV3-2) to TRBJ2-5; D might be TRBD2 (5 bases). This TCR was recovered from a woman aged 60-75 years with COVID-19, enrolled during active disease. Sample: peripheral blood. CDR3 sequence (DNA): TGTGCCAGCAGCCAAGGAGCGGTGTACCAAGAGACCCAGTACTTC. This translates into CASSQGAVYQETQYF.